This T cell receptor (beta chain) was identified in a study of vaccination and CD4 T cells after COVID-19. About the study: Blood was drawn a median roughly 79 days post second dose, range 14 to 241. The stimulus for the cells was overlapping spike peptides derived from SARS-CoV-2, HCoV-NL63, HCoV-OC43 and HCoV-229E.

The assay that was used to sequence DNA from cultured CD4+ T cells was the Oncomine TCR Beta short-read assay. TCRdb independently ran MiXCR on the PCR reads; one entry per CDR3 protein. Of about 14,000 distinct CDR3 sequences detected, about half appear once; the ten largest clones hold about 10%. A note on this clonotype: Its antigen is currently unknown.

Treatment denoted: roughly 11-day PBMC culture with coronavirus spike peptide pools or control peptides (ViraFEST assay). T cells were expanded with peptide pools, and expanded clonotypes were identified by TCR sequencing. Recorded positive PCR dates fall between March and December 2020, preceding US Alpha, Beta and Delta variants. Trimming took 2 bases from V and 4 from J, leaving 6 bases between them. Germline-derived CDR1 and CDR2 are KGHSH and LQKENI. The CDR3 is 13 amino acids. The clonotype was recovered from a human donor who had recovered from COVID-19. The specimen sequenced was CD4+ T cells from blood, cultured in vitro. The rearrangement links TRBV18 to TRBJ1-5; D gene unclear. For the CDR3, the DNA is TGTGCCAGCTCACCAGGGCAGAATCAGCCCCAGCATTTT. Translated: CASSPGQNQPQHF. Looking up the rest from reference TRBV18 and TRBJ1-5 gives the full variable domain: NAGVMQNPRHLVRRRGQEARLRCSPMKGHSHVYWYRQLPEEGLKFMVYLQKENIIDESGMPKERFSAEFPKEGPSILRIQQVVRGDSAAYFCASSPGQNQPQHFGDGTRLSIL.